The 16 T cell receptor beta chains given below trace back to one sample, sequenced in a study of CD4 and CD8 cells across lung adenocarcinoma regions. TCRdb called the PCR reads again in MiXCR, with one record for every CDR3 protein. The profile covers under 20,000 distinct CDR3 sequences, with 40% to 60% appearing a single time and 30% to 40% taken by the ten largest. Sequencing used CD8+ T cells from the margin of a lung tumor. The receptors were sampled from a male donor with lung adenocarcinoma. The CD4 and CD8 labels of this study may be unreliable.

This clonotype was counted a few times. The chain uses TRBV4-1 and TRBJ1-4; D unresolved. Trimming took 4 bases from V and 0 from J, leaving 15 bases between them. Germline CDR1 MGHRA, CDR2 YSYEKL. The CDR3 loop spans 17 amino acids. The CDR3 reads CASSPLDGIATNEKLFF. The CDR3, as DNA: TGCGCCAGCAGCCCCCTCGACGGTATTGCAACTAATGAAAAACTGTTTTTT.

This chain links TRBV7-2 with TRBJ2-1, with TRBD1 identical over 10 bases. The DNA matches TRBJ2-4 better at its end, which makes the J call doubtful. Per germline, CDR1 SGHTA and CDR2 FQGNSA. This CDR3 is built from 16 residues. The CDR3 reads CASSLSSGQGKNIQYF. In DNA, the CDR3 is TGTGCCAGCAGCTTAAGTTCGGGACAGGGGAAAAACATTCAGTACTTC.

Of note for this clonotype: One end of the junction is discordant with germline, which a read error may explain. As DNA, the CDR3 is TGTGCCAGCGCCTTCGACAGAACTGGCACAGATACCCAGTACTTT. This codes for CASAFDRTGTDTQYF. The chain combines TRBV27 with TRBJ2-3; TRBD1 is a possible D gene (5 bases). Germline V gene sequence: CDR1 MNHEY, CDR2 SMNVEV (reference sequence). The CDR3 contains 15 residues.

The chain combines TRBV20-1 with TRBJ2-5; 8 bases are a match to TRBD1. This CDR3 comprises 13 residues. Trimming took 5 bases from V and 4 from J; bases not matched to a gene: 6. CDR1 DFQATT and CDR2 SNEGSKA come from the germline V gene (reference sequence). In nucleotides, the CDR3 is TGCAGTGCTCCCGGACAGGGAAGAGAGACCCAGTACTTC. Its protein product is CSAPGQGRETQYF.

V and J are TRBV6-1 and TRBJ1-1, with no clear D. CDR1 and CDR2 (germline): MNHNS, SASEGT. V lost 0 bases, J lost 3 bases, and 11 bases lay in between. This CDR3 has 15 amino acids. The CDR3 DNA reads TGTGCCAGCAGTGAAGCTGGGGTGGGGTACACTGAAGCTTTCTTT. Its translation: CASSEAGVGYTEAFF.

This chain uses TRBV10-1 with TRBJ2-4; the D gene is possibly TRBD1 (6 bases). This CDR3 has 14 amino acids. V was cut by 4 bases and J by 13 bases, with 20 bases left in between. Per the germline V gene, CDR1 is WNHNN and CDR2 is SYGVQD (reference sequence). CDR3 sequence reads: CASSGGHPYNEQYF. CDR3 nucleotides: TGCGCCAGCAGTGGGGGACACCCTTACAATGAGCAGTACTTC.

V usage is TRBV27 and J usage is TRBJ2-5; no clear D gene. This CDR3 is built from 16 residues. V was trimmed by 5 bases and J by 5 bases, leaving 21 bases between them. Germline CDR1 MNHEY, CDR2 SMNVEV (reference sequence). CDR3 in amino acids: CASSPSTGPPGETQYF. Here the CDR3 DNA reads TGTGCCAGCAGTCCTAGTACCGGCCCTCCCGGGGAGACCCAGTACTTC.

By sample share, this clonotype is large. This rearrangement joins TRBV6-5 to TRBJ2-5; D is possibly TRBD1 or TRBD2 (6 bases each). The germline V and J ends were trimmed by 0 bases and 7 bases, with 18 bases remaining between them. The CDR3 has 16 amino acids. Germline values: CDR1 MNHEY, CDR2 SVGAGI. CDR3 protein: CASSYSMSGAGGTQYF. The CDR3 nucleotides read TGTGCCAGCAGTTACTCGATGTCGGGGGCGGGCGGGACCCAGTACTTC.

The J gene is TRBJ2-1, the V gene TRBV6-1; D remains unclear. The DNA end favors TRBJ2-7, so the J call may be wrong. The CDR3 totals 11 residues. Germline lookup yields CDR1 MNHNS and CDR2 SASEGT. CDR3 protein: CASSKSYEQYF. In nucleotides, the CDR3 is TGTGCCAGCAGTAAGTCCTACGAGCAGTACTTC.

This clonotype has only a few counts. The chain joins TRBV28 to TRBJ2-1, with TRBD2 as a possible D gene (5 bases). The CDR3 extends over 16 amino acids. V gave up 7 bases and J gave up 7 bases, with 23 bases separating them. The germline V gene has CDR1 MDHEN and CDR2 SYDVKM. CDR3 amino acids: CASKTTRALKRNEQFF. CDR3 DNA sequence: TGTGCCAGCAAAACTACTAGGGCCCTGAAAAGAAATGAGCAGTTCTTC.

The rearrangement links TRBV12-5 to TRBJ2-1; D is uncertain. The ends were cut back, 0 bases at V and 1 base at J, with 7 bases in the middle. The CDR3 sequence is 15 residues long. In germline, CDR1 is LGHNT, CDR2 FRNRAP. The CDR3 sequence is CASGLVGLSYNEQFF. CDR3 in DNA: TGTGCTAGTGGTTTGGTAGGCCTATCCTACAATGAGCAGTTCTTC.

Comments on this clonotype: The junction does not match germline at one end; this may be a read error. Here the CDR3 DNA reads TGTGCCAGCAGTGAGACAGGAGGGACAGAGACGCAGTATTTC. It yields the protein CASSETGGTETQYF. V is TRBV25-1 and J is TRBJ2-3; possibly TRBD1 for D (7 bases). From germline, CDR1 is MGHDK and CDR2 SYGVNS. The CDR3 runs 14 residues.

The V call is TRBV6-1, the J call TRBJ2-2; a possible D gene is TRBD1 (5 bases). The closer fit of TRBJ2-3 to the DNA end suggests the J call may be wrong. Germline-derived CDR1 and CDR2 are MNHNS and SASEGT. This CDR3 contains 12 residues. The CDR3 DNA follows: TGTGCCAGCAGGGCGAGCACAGGTAAGCAGTATTTT. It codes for CASRASTGKQYF.

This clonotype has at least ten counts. CDR3 loop: CASMAGSYNEQFF. In nucleotides, the CDR3 is TGCGCCAGCATGGCTGGCTCCTACAATGAGCAGTTCTTC. The rearrangement joins TRBV10-2 to TRBJ2-1; D uncertain. The germline CDR1 and CDR2 sequences are WSHSY and SAAADI. The CDR3 has 13 amino acids. Between the trimmed V and J ends, which lost 7 bases and 0 bases, there was a span of 7 bases.

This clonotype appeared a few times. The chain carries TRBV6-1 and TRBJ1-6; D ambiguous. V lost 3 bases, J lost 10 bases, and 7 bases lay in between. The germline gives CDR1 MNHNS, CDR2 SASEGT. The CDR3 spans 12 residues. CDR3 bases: TGTGCCAGCAGTGAGGAAGACTCACCCCTCCACTTT. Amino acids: CASSEEDSPLHF.

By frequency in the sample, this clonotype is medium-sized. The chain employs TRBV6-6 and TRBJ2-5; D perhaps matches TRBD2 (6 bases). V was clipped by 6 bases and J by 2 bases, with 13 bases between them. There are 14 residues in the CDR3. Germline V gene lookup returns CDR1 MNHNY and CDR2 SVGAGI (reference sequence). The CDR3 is CASSAGLRQETQYF. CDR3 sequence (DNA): TGTGCCAGCAGCGCGGGACTGCGTCAAGAGACCCAGTACTTC.